Below, one TCR beta chain is given with its context. Its antigen is currently unknown. The study ran its PCR with 60 Vbeta and 13 Jbeta primers. The authors' processing: Counted up in a later analysis, unique TCR beta chains came to approximately 83 million, with around 9.9 million shared. Measured with immunoSEQ multiplex PCR; TCRdb has only the in-frame clones, and not every one. The V and J calls and the clone size are those of that table, but D and trimming were determined from the DNA. The data show 150,000 to 200,000 clones, with around four fifths seen just once and 1.9% held by the top ten. The CDR3 covers 16 residues. The V gene's germline CDR1 is MDHEN and CDR2 SYDVKM. Trimming cost V 4 bases and J 3 bases; bases outside gene matches: 11. The record originates from a study of cytomegalovirus exposure and HLA in healthy donors. Whole-study findings and limits: In a later analysis, compared with equally common non-associated chains, HLA-associated beta chains were more expanded. In a later analysis, productive TCRs from donors in an Asian-associated ancestry cluster reportedly carried fewer N-insertions than the cohort mean.

Nominally healthy donors were sampled, though unrecorded immune exposures were likely. The receptor was derived from a young man in good health and CMV-seronegative. The rearrangement joins TRBV28 to TRBJ1-1, with 7 bases identical to TRBD1. The specimen was PBMCs. CDR3 sequence: CASSSIPFGQDTEAFF. CDR3 DNA: TGTGCCAGCAGTTCGATCCCTTTCGGACAGGACACTGAAGCTTTCTTT.